These 2 T cell receptor beta chains were sequenced from one sample in a study of CD8 T cells in Susac syndrome. The RNA, roughly 0.45 to 1 ug, was put through reverse transcription using random hexamers. Each CDR3 protein gets one entry after TCRdb re-called the immunoSEQ multiplex PCR reads with MiXCR. Of approximately 120,000 distinct CDR3 sequences listed, roughly 97% are singletons. The sample consisted of CD4+ T cells from PBMCs. All receptors derive from a human donor in good health.

Note on this clonotype: The junction departs from germline at one end; a sequencing error may be responsible. The chain couples TRBV6-5 to TRBJ1-1, with a weak D call TRBD1 (6 bases). Per germline, CDR1 MNHEY and CDR2 SVGAGI. This CDR3 comprises 12 residues. The CDR3 sequence: CQAGRGNTEAFF. The CDR3 DNA is TGCCAAGCCGGCAGGGGGAACACTGAAGCTTTCTTT.

The chain combines TRBV7-8 with TRBJ2-1; 12 nucleotides agree with TRBD2. V shed 5 bases, J shed 10 bases, and the junction held 12 bases outside the gene matches. Germline-derived CDR1 and CDR2 are SGHVS and FQNEAQ. The CDR3 loop spans 16 amino acids. The CDR3 protein is CASSTRSSGGGQEQFF. Here the CDR3 DNA reads TGTGCCAGCAGCACCCGTTCTAGCGGGGGGGGACAGGAGCAGTTCTTC.